Following are 31 T cell receptor beta chains from one sample sequenced in a study of blood T cell repertoires in COVID-19. Measured with immunoSEQ multiplex PCR; TCRdb has only the in-frame clones, and not every one. This table holds roughly 340,000 clones, approximately 88% found once. Sequences were obtained from peripheral blood. These receptors all stem from a woman under 40 with COVID-19, enrolled during active disease.

V and J are TRBV5-4 and TRBJ2-3; D unresolved. Per the germline V gene, CDR1 is SGHNT and CDR2 is YYREEE (reference sequence). The CDR3 consists of 15 residues. Between the trimmed V and J ends, which lost 2 bases and 0 bases, there was a span of 10 bases. For the CDR3, the DNA is TGTGCCAGCAGCTTCCCGGGTGCGAGCACAGATACGCAGTATTTT. Amino acids: CASSFPGASTDTQYF. Looking up the rest from reference TRBV5-4 and TRBJ2-3 gives the full variable domain: ETGVTQSPTHLIKTRGQQVTLRCSSQSGHNTVSWYQQALGQGPQFIFQYYREEENGRGNFPPRFSGLQFPNYSSELNVNALELDDSALYLCASSFPGASTDTQYFGPGTRLTVL.

The rearrangement joins TRBV19 to TRBJ1-2; unclear D gene. Trimming cost V 6 bases and J 8 bases, with 19 bases left between them. This CDR3 spans 14 amino acids. The germline CDR1 and CDR2 sequences are LNHDA and SQIVND (reference sequence). For the CDR3, the DNA is TGTGCCAGTAGGGTCCCGGGAGAGGTGGACGGCTACACCTTC. Translating gives CASRVPGEVDGYTF.

The chain employs TRBV28 and TRBJ2-5; D might be TRBD2 (6 bases). CDR1 MDHEN and CDR2 SYDVKM come from the germline V gene. Trimming pared 3 bases from V and 4 bases from J, leaving 6 bases between. The CDR3 is made up of 12 amino acids. The CDR3 loop is CASSLEGETQYF. CDR3 in DNA: TGTGCCAGCAGTTTGGAGGGAGAGACCCAGTACTTC.

The chain links TRBV28 to TRBJ1-2; D not certain. The CDR3 is 13 amino acids. V lost 8 bases, J lost 0 bases, and 10 bases lay in between. Germline loops: CDR1 MDHEN, CDR2 SYDVKM. The CDR3 DNA reads as TGTGCCAGCCATACTCCCCCTAACTATGGCTACACCTTC. It codes for CASHTPPNYGYTF.

The chain carries TRBV10-1 and TRBJ1-1, with 8 bases fitting TRBD1. Germline-derived CDR1 and CDR2 are WNHNN and SYGVQD (reference sequence). V shed 0 bases, J shed 8 bases, and the junction held 2 bases outside the gene matches. This CDR3 is 13 amino acids long. This chain's CDR3 is CASSESGTGEAFF. In nucleotides, the CDR3 is TGCGCCAGCAGTGAGTCAGGGACAGGAGAAGCTTTCTTT.

The V and J genes are TRBV29-1 and TRBJ2-1, with 10 bases fitting TRBD2. The ends lost 7 bases at V and 1 base at J; junction bases unmatched: 10. This CDR3 spans 16 amino acids. Germline V gene lookup returns CDR1 SQVTM and CDR2 ANQGSEA. The CDR3 loop is CSAILGLAASYNEQFF. The CDR3 DNA follows: TGCAGCGCCATACTTGGACTAGCGGCTTCCTACAATGAGCAGTTCTTC.

V is TRBV5-8 and J is TRBJ2-1; 10 bases align to TRBD2. The germline gives CDR1 SGHTS, CDR2 YDEGEE. There are 15 residues in the CDR3. With V trimmed by 5 bases and J by 5 bases, 7 bases remained unmatched. The CDR3 DNA follows: TGTGCCAGCAGGAGAGCGGGAGGGCCCCACAATGAGCAGTTCTTC. Amino acids: CASRRAGGPHNEQFF.

The chain employs TRBV4-1 and TRBJ2-7; the D is unclear. The CDR3 is 16 residues long. V was cut by 0 bases and J by 0 bases, with 12 bases left in between. Germline V gene sequence: CDR1 MGHRA, CDR2 YSYEKL. CDR3: CASSQDPLKSSYEQYF. In nucleotides, the CDR3 is TGCGCCAGCAGCCAAGACCCCCTCAAGAGCTCCTACGAGCAGTACTTC.

With regard to this clone: The same CDR3 can be traced to other DNA sequences in this sample. The V gene is TRBV18, the J gene TRBJ1-3; 7 bases line up with TRBD1. The CDR3 has 16 amino acids. Germline V CDR1 and CDR2: KGHSH, LQKENI. J lost 0 bases, V lost 3 bases, and 5 bases had no gene match. The CDR3, as DNA: TGTGCCAGCTCACCGCCGGGACAGAGCTCTGGAAACACCATATATTTT. Protein product: CASSPPGQSSGNTIYF.

V gene TRBV21-1 combines with J gene TRBJ2-1; whether TRBD2, the table's D call, matches the DNA was not checked. TRBV21-1 is described as a pseudogene. The CDR3 extends over 14 amino acids. The chain's CDR3 is CASTPVLIYNEQFF. The CDR3 region has the DNA TGTGCCAGCACCCCGGTGTTGATTTACAATGAGCAGTTCTTC.

This chain uses TRBV12-3 or TRBV12-4 with TRBJ1-2; D uncertain. Trimming left V 1 base short and J 4 bases short, with 4 bases between. This CDR3 is built from 12 residues. The CDR3 DNA sequence: TGTGCCAGCAGTTTAGTCAGCTATGGCTACACCTTC. This encodes CASSLVSYGYTF.

V and J are TRBV18 and TRBJ2-1, with 7 bases fitting TRBD1. The CDR3 runs 14 residues. V lost 8 bases and J lost 0; bases outside the gene matches: 4. The germline V gene has CDR1 KGHSH and CDR2 LQKENI. The DNA for the CDR3 is TGTGCCAGCCTTTGGGACAGCTCCTACAATGAGCAGTTCTTC. It specifies CASLWDSSYNEQFF.

The chain links TRBV18 to TRBJ1-2; 11 bases fit TRBD1. After removal of 3 bases from V and 8 bases from J, the junction contained 8 bases not matched to a gene. Germline V gene sequence: CDR1 KGHSH, CDR2 LQKENI. The CDR3 runs 15 residues. The CDR3 DNA sequence: TGTGCCAGCTCACCGGGAGGACAGGGGGCCGTCGGCTACACCTTC. Translating it yields CASSPGGQGAVGYTF. The variable domain in full, with the rest retrieved from reference TRBV18 and TRBJ1-2, is NAGVMQNPRHLVRRRGQEARLRCSPMKGHSHVYWYRQLPEEGLKFMVYLQKENIIDESGMPKERFSAEFPKEGPSILRIQQVVRGDSAAYFCASSPGGQGAVGYTFGSGTRLTVV.

J is TRBJ2-7 and V is TRBV10-1, with 11 bases matching TRBD1. Germline CDR1 WNHNN, CDR2 SYGVQD (reference sequence). The junction had 4 bases not matched to a gene; V was cut back by 6 bases and J by 6 bases. CDR3 size: 13 residues. CDR3 protein: CASRGQGAPEQYF. The CDR3 coding sequence is TGCGCCAGCAGAGGACAGGGGGCCCCCGAGCAGTACTTC.

J is TRBJ2-7 and V is TRBV19; D is possibly TRBD2 (6 bases). V was pared by 0 bases and J by 4 bases, with 7 bases between. The germline V gene encodes CDR1 LNHDA and CDR2 SQIVND (reference sequence). The CDR3 extends over 13 amino acids. CDR3 amino acids: CASSIDAGYEQYF. The CDR3 nucleotides are TGTGCCAGTAGTATAGATGCGGGATACGAGCAGTACTTC.

The chain links TRBV4-3 to TRBJ2-5, with 8 bases matching TRBD2. This CDR3 spans 15 amino acids. The germline V gene encodes CDR1 LGHNA and CDR2 YSLEER. V lost 4 bases to trimming and J lost 5 bases; unmatched junction nucleotides: 9. This chain's CDR3 is CASSPQDGGGETQYF. The CDR3 DNA is TGCGCCAGCAGCCCCCAAGACGGGGGGGGTGAGACCCAGTACTTC.

The chain employs TRBV7-9 and TRBJ1-3; the D gene is possibly TRBD1 (5 bases). The V gene's germline CDR1 is SEHNR and CDR2 FQNEAQ (reference sequence). The CDR3 extends over 15 amino acids. Trimming took 5 bases from V and 0 from J, leaving 11 bases between them. The CDR3 sequence: CASSAPTDSGNTIYF. CDR3 DNA: TGTGCCAGCAGCGCCCCGACAGACTCTGGAAACACCATATATTTT.

In its sample, this clone was seen once. The junction and the germline gene differ at one end; a read error may be behind it. The chain couples TRBV3-1 (or the pseudogene TRBV3-2) to TRBJ2-1; possibly TRBD2 for D (6 bases). The CDR3 contains 16 residues. Germline V lookup: CDR1 LGHDT, CDR2 YNNKEL (reference sequence). CDR3 sequence: CASSKERVSSYNEQFF. DNA for the CDR3: TGTGCCAGCAGCAAAGAGCGGGTCAGCTCCTACAATGAGCAGTTCTTC.

The genes are TRBV19 and TRBJ2-5, with TRBD2 matching 11 bases. The V gene's germline CDR1 is LNHDA and CDR2 SQIVND (reference sequence). This CDR3 comprises 13 residues. V gave up 2 bases and J gave up 11 bases; unmatched junction bases: 4. CDR3 residues: CASSILAGGSQYF. The DNA of the CDR3 is TGTGCCAGTAGTATACTAGCGGGAGGCTCACAGTACTTC.

The count of this clone is one. The chain combines TRBV6-5 with TRBJ1-1; D is unclear. CDR3 length: 13 residues. Germline CDR1 reads MNHEY; CDR2 reads SVGAGI. Trimming took off 6 bases at V and 3 bases at J, with 11 bases between the two ends. The chain's CDR3 is CASSYPLDTEAFF. The CDR3 coding sequence is TGTGCCAGCAGCTATCCATTGGACACTGAAGCTTTCTTT.

CDR3 nucleotide sequence: TGTGCCAGTAGTAGGGCAAGCTCCTACAATGAGCAGTTCTTC. Encoded protein: CASSRASSYNEQFF. The V gene is TRBV19, the J gene TRBJ2-1; D is unresolved. Germline CDR1 reads LNHDA; CDR2 reads SQIVND (reference sequence). V lost 4 bases, J lost 0 bases, and 7 bases lay in between. The CDR3 sequence is 14 residues long.

This clone was counted only a few times. The rearrangement links TRBV30 to TRBJ1-5, with D maybe TRBD1 (6 bases). In germline, CDR1 is GTSNPN, CDR2 SVGIG (reference sequence). The CDR3 spans 14 residues. The V and J ends lost 1 base and 6 bases respectively, with 13 bases between them. The CDR3 is CAWSDHYRAQPQHF. CDR3 bases: TGTGCCTGGAGTGATCACTACAGGGCTCAGCCCCAGCATTTT.

In this sample, this clone turned up a few times. The chain couples TRBV9 to TRBJ2-3, with a possible D match to TRBD2 (5 bases). V was trimmed by 6 bases and J by 0 bases, leaving 11 bases between them. CDR3 length: 14 amino acids. Germline lookup yields CDR1 SGDLS and CDR2 YYNGEE. The chain's CDR3 is CASTVATSTDTQYF. In DNA, the CDR3 is TGTGCCAGCACGGTAGCGACTAGCACAGATACGCAGTATTTT.

The table lists this clone with a few counts. The J gene is TRBJ2-3, the V gene TRBV6-5; D is undetermined. Germline V CDR1 and CDR2: MNHEY, SVGAGI. Trimming removed 7 bases from V and 3 bases from J, with 14 bases in between. This CDR3 spans 14 amino acids. CDR3 amino acids: CASTSEHKTDTQYF. The CDR3 DNA sequence: TGTGCCAGCACCTCCGAACATAAGACAGATACGCAGTATTTT.

J is TRBJ2-1 and V is TRBV11-2; 8 bases agree with TRBD2. CDR1 SGHAT and CDR2 FQNNGV come from the germline V gene. CDR3 length equals 15 residues. V lost 1 base, J lost 9 bases, and 8 bases stayed unmatched. In DNA form, the CDR3 reads TGTGCCAGCAGCTTAGGAAGCGGGAGTGTGTTTGAGCAGTTCTTC. Translated, it gives CASSLGSGSVFEQFF.

This clone was counted a single time. The gene calls are TRBV7-9 and TRBJ2-3; 7 bases line up with TRBD1. Germline V gene lookup returns CDR1 SEHNR and CDR2 FQNEAQ (reference sequence). The junction had 4 bases not matched to a gene; V was cut back by 4 bases and J by 3 bases. CDR3 length: 14 amino acids. For the CDR3, the DNA is TGTGCCAGCAGCTACGAGACAGGGACAGATACGCAGTATTTT. Its translation: CASSYETGTDTQYF.

The chain combines TRBV11-2 with TRBJ2-5; perhaps TRBD1 as D (5 bases). CDR1 SGHAT and CDR2 FQNNGV come from the germline V gene. The CDR3 sequence is 12 residues long. V lost 5 bases, J lost 7 bases, and 11 bases lay in between. CDR3 coding DNA: TGTGCCAGCAGCCCCGGTAGGGGGACCCAGTACTTC. Translated: CASSPGRGTQYF.

This clone was observed many times. This sample also contains other DNA sequences that code for the same CDR3. This chain uses TRBV6-5 with TRBJ1-5, with 7 positions matching TRBD1. The J segment lost 4 bases and the V segment lost 7 bases, leaving 7 bases of the junction unmatched. There are 14 residues in the CDR3. The germline CDR1 and CDR2 sequences are MNHEY and SVGAGI. The CDR3 here is CASNPTGSNQPQHF. The CDR3 region has the DNA TGTGCCAGCAACCCGACAGGGTCAAATCAGCCCCAGCATTTT.

CDR3 nucleotides: TGTGCCAGCAGCTTTTGGGCGTCTGGGGCCAACGTCCTGACTTTC. Residues: CASSFWASGANVLTF. The chain is built from TRBV7-9 and TRBJ2-6; D ambiguous. Looked up from germline, CDR1 is SEHNR and CDR2 is FQNEAQ (reference sequence). The CDR3 covers 15 residues. The V gene lost 3 bases and the J gene lost 1 base, with 7 bases spanning the gap.

This chain links TRBV27 with TRBJ1-5; a weak D match, TRBD1 (5 bases). The germline V and J ends were trimmed by 1 base and 8 bases, with 9 bases remaining between them. The CDR3 length is 13 residues. Germline lookup yields CDR1 MNHEY and CDR2 SMNVEV (reference sequence). The CDR3 spells CASSLLGGKPQHF. CDR3 DNA: TGTGCCAGCAGTTTATTGGGGGGAAAGCCCCAGCATTTT.

This clone was picked up a small number of times. This sequence joins TRBV7-9 and TRBJ2-7; the D is unclear. The V end lost 4 bases, the J end lost 4 bases, and 20 bases lay between the germline ends. The germline V gene has CDR1 SEHNR and CDR2 FQNEAQ (reference sequence). The CDR3 covers 16 residues. The CDR3 protein is CASSSRTALQRYEQYV. The CDR3 coding sequence is TGTGCCAGCAGCTCTCGAACAGCCCTACAAAGGTACGAGCAGTACGTC.